The 32 T cell receptor beta chains listed next were all sequenced from one sample in a study of cytomegalovirus exposure and HLA in healthy donors. Assay: immunoSEQ multiplex PCR; the TCRdb copy retains only in-frame clones and omits some. The table includes 150,000 or so clones, 84% detected once. The sequencing sample was made of PBMCs. All receptors derive from a man under 40 in good health and CMV-seropositive.

The chain employs TRBV5-1 and TRBJ2-7, with a weak D call TRBD1 (5 bases). Germline CDR1 SGHRS, CDR2 YFSETQ. V was pared by 4 bases and J by 0 bases, with 8 bases between. This CDR3 contains 13 residues. CDR3 amino acids: CASSEDNSYEQYF. In nucleotides, the CDR3 is TGCGCCAGCAGCGAGGACAACTCCTACGAGCAGTACTTC.

This chain uses TRBV5-8 with TRBJ2-7; 8 nucleotides agree with TRBD1. Germline CDR1 and CDR2: SGHTS and YDEGEE. CDR3 length: 14 residues. V was clipped by 2 bases and J by 6 bases; unmatched bases: 7. As DNA, the CDR3 is TGTGCCAGCAGCTTTCCGGACAGGGTGATCGAGCAGTACTTC. Translating gives CASSFPDRVIEQYF.

This clone was recorded only once. The chain employs TRBV7-2 and TRBJ2-5; TRBD1 might be the D (5 bases). This CDR3 comprises 14 residues. Germline CDR1 SGHTA, CDR2 FQGNSA. Trimming pared 2 bases from V and 2 bases from J, leaving 9 bases between. The CDR3 DNA is TGTGCCAGCAGCTTATTAGACAGACAAGAGACCCAGTACTTC. It yields the protein CASSLLDRQETQYF.

This chain links TRBV28 with TRBJ1-6; D is unclear. The CDR3 is made up of 14 amino acids. CDR1 is MDHEN and CDR2 is SYDVKM in the germline V gene. The V end lost 2 bases, the J end lost 7 bases, and 9 bases lay between the germline ends. In DNA, the CDR3 is TGTGCCAGCAGTTTACGGCGCAGGAATTCACCCCTCCACTTT. Translating gives CASSLRRRNSPLHF.

V and J are TRBV2 and TRBJ2-7; weak D call: TRBD2 (6 bases). The CDR3 runs to 14 residues. V was shortened by 7 bases and J by 4 bases, with 17 bases between the two germline ends. Germline CDR1 reads SNHLY; CDR2 reads FYNNEI. DNA for the CDR3: TGTGCCAGCACCTCACAGGTCCGGGGGTACGAGCAGTACTTC. Translation gives CASTSQVRGYEQYF. Full variable domain (missing parts from reference TRBV2 and TRBJ2-7): EPEVTQTPSHQVTQMGQEVILRCVPISNHLYFYWYRQILGQKVEFLVSFYNNEISEKSEIFDDQFSVERPDGSNFTLKIRSTKLEDSAMYFCASTSQVRGYEQYFGPGTRLTVT.

This clone was observed a few times. The chain has TRBV7-8 and TRBJ1-5; D is ambiguous. The CDR3 contains 15 residues. The V gene's germline CDR1 is SGHVS and CDR2 FQNEAQ. Deletions cut 2 bases from V and 1 base from J, with 9 bases between. The CDR3 DNA reads TGTGCCAGCAGCTTAACTGTGATGAGCAATCAGCCCCAGCATTTT. This gives the protein CASSLTVMSNQPQHF.

The table lists this clone with a few counts. The genes are TRBV7-6 and TRBJ2-5; TRBD1 matches 10 bases. The CDR3 has 16 residues. Trimming cost V 4 bases and J 5 bases; bases outside gene matches: 10. Germline V gives CDR1 SGHVS, CDR2 FNYEAQ. CDR3 sequence (DNA): TGTGCCAGCAGCTCTATCCGGGACAGGGGTAGGGAGACCCAGTACTTC. It is translated as CASSSIRDRGRETQYF.

The chain recombines TRBV30 with TRBJ1-6; 8 bases line up with TRBD1. Trimming took 5 bases from V and 7 from J; bases not matched to a gene: 1. The CDR3 runs 12 residues. Germline V gene sequence: CDR1 GTSNPN, CDR2 SVGIG (reference sequence). In DNA, the CDR3 is TGTGCCTGGGACAGGGGAAATTCACCCCTCCACTTT. It translates to CAWDRGNSPLHF.

This clone was recorded only once. The chain links TRBV25-1 to TRBJ2-3; no clear D gene. CDR3 length equals 14 residues. The germline V gene has CDR1 MGHDK and CDR2 SYGVNS. The ends were cut back, 7 bases at V and 0 bases at J, with 11 bases in the middle. CDR3 bases: TGTGCCAGCATGGAGCGTAAGAGCACAGATACGCAGTATTTT. Amino acids: CASMERKSTDTQYF.

The chain couples TRBV6-5 to TRBJ2-3, with D possibly TRBD2 on 5 matching bases. Looked up from germline, CDR1 is MNHEY and CDR2 is SVGAGI. With 6 bases removed from V and 1 base from J, the gap between germline ends came to 11 bases. This CDR3 is 14 amino acids long. CDR3 protein: CASRIEGGTDTQYF. CDR3 nucleotide sequence: TGTGCCAGCAGAATCGAGGGTGGCACAGATACGCAGTATTTT.

The rearrangement links TRBV2 to TRBJ1-3, with D hard to call. CDR1 and CDR2 (germline): SNHLY, FYNNEI. Trimming stripped 4 bases from V and 4 bases from J, with 5 bases between. This CDR3 is 12 amino acids long. The CDR3 sequence: CASSVVGNTIYF. The CDR3 DNA reads as TGTGCCAGCAGTGTAGTCGGAAACACCATATATTTT.

The table lists this clone with a count of one. V and J are TRBV5-1 and TRBJ1-2; TRBD1 might be the D (6 bases). This CDR3 is built from 14 residues. CDR1 and CDR2 (germline): SGHRS, YFSETQ. Trimming stripped 3 bases from V and 1 base from J, with 10 bases between. CDR3 sequence reads: CASSSTGNNYGYTF. Written as DNA, the CDR3 is TGCGCCAGCAGCTCCACAGGGAATAACTATGGCTACACCTTC.

V is TRBV19 and J is TRBJ2-7; the match to TRBD1 covers 7 bases. Germline V gene data show CDR1 as LNHDA and CDR2 as SQIVND (reference sequence). Trimming at V came to 8 bases and at J to 2 bases, leaving 6 bases not matched to a gene. The CDR3 sequence is 13 residues long. CDR3: CASGRDSPYEQYF. In nucleotides, the CDR3 is TGTGCCAGTGGCCGGGACAGTCCCTACGAGCAGTACTTC.

V usage is TRBV9 and J usage is TRBJ2-7; D may be TRBD2 (5 bases). Germline CDR1 is SGDLS and CDR2 is YYNGEE. Trimming removed 0 bases at V and 7 bases at J, with 17 bases between. The CDR3 has 15 residues. As DNA, the CDR3 is TGTGCCAGCAGCGTAGCGGGGTCCCCTGATGGGGAGCAGTACTTC. It yields the protein CASSVAGSPDGEQYF.

This clone occurred once. J is TRBJ2-7 and V is TRBV30, with 13 positions matching TRBD2. CDR3 length equals 14 residues. Germline V lookup: CDR1 GTSNPN, CDR2 SVGIG (reference sequence). V lost 4 bases, J lost 4 bases, and 4 bases stayed unmatched. CDR3 sequence: CAWTGTSGKYEQYF. The CDR3 DNA is TGTGCCTGGACGGGGACTAGCGGGAAGTACGAGCAGTACTTC.

This clone was seen a few times. This chain connects TRBV30 to TRBJ1-2; D may be TRBD1 (5 bases). Germline V gene sequence: CDR1 GTSNPN, CDR2 SVGIG (reference sequence). The CDR3 totals 11 residues. The germline V and J ends were trimmed by 6 bases and 4 bases, with 9 bases remaining between them. CDR3 DNA: TGTGCCTGCCGACAGACCTATGGCTACACCTTC. It codes for CACRQTYGYTF.

This clone has only one observation. The rearrangement uses TRBV15 and TRBJ2-7; no reliable D call. Germline values: CDR1 LNHNV, CDR2 YYDKDF (reference sequence). The CDR3 is 13 residues long. V lost 0 bases to trimming and J lost 4 bases, with 7 bases between them. The chain's CDR3 is CATSRDPGYEQYF. CDR3 nucleotide sequence: TGTGCCACCAGCAGAGATCCCGGGTACGAGCAGTACTTC. Variable domain in full (rest from reference TRBV15 and TRBJ2-7): DAMVIQNPRYQVTQFGKPVTLSCSQTLNHNVMYWYQQKSSQAPKLLFHYYDKDFNNEADTPDNFQSRRPNTSFCFLDIRSPGLGDTAMYLCATSRDPGYEQYFGPGTRLTVT.

The chain uses TRBV9 and TRBJ2-5, with TRBD2 matching 7 bases. The germline V gene encodes CDR1 SGDLS and CDR2 YYNGEE. CDR3 length: 16 residues. Trimming removed 4 bases from V and 1 base from J; junction bases left unmatched: 10. CDR3 amino acids: CASSLTMWGGQETQYF. CDR3 bases: TGTGCCAGCAGCCTAACTATGTGGGGGGGCCAAGAGACCCAGTACTTC.

This clone was picked up one time. The rearrangement uses TRBV5-1 and TRBJ1-2; 7 nucleotides match TRBD1. Germline V lookup: CDR1 SGHRS, CDR2 YFSETQ. V lost 0 bases, J lost 7 bases, and 9 bases stayed unmatched. CDR3 length: 15 amino acids. CDR3 sequence: CASSLVLDRVGGYTF. The CDR3 DNA reads as TGCGCCAGCAGCTTGGTCCTCGACAGGGTAGGTGGCTACACCTTC.

The chain is built from TRBV9 and TRBJ2-5; 9 nucleotides align to TRBD2. Germline values: CDR1 SGDLS, CDR2 YYNGEE. V was clipped by 0 bases and J by 5 bases; unmatched bases: 5. The CDR3 spans 15 residues. The CDR3 nucleotides are TGTGCCAGCAGCGTAGGCGGGGGGGCCGTCGAGACCCAGTACTTC. Translation: CASSVGGGAVETQYF.

This chain connects TRBV5-4 to TRBJ2-6; perhaps TRBD2 as D (6 bases). The V and J ends lost 4 bases and 0 bases respectively, with 14 bases between them. This CDR3 comprises 17 residues. Germline CDR1 SGHNT, CDR2 YYREEE (reference sequence). For the CDR3, the DNA is TGTGCCAGCAGCCCTCGGGGAGGAAACTCTGGGGCCAACGTCCTGACTTTC. Protein sequence: CASSPRGGNSGANVLTF. Combining the CDR3 with reference TRBV5-4 and TRBJ2-6 gives the whole variable domain ETGVTQSPTHLIKTRGQQVTLRCSSQSGHNTVSWYQQALGQGPQFIFQYYREEENGRGNFPPRFSGLQFPNYSSELNVNALELDDSALYLCASSPRGGNSGANVLTFGAGSRLTVL.

The chain is built from TRBV7-6 and TRBJ1-4, with 9 bases aligning to TRBD1. The trim removed 5 bases at V and 8 bases at J, leaving 9 bases unmatched. Germline CDR1 is SGHVS and CDR2 is FNYEAQ. The CDR3 spans 15 residues. The CDR3 region has the DNA TGTGCCAGCAGCCGACTGACAGGGGGACGGGAAAAACTGTTTTTT. It translates to CASSRLTGGREKLFF.

The V and J genes are TRBV11-3 and TRBJ1-1; 8 bases align to TRBD1. Unmatched junction bases numbered 1, after V lost 3 bases and J lost 1 base. The germline V gene has CDR1 SGHNT and CDR2 YENEEA. The CDR3 sequence is 14 residues long. CDR3 sequence reads: CASSFGTGNTEAFF. The DNA for the CDR3 is TGTGCCAGCAGCTTCGGGACAGGGAACACTGAAGCTTTCTTT.

The CDR3 is CASSEGRDTGEMYF. In DNA, the CDR3 is TGTGCCAGCAGTGAAGGCAGGGACACCGGAGAGATGTACTTC. The V gene is TRBV2, the J gene TRBJ2-5, with D possibly being TRBD1 (6 bases). The CDR3 is 14 residues long. V was trimmed by 1 base and J by 13 bases, leaving 19 bases between them. The germline V gene has CDR1 SNHLY and CDR2 FYNNEI.

The J gene is TRBJ2-7, the V gene TRBV7-2; 8 bases match TRBD2. Losses at the gene ends were 1 base for V and 4 bases for J; bases not matched to a gene: 9. The CDR3 is 16 residues long. Germline CDR1 reads SGHTA; CDR2 reads FQGNSA. CDR3: CASSLGSGSQIYEQYF. For the CDR3, the DNA is TGTGCCAGCAGCTTAGGGAGCGGGAGCCAAATTTACGAGCAGTACTTC.

The chain has TRBV15 and TRBJ2-5; D unresolved. The CDR3 is 17 amino acids. V was clipped by 3 bases and J by 0 bases, with 17 bases between them. Germline values: CDR1 LNHNV, CDR2 YYDKDF (reference sequence). The CDR3 DNA follows: TGTGCCACCAGCAGTGAATCCCGCAGACAACACCAAGAGACCCAGTACTTC. It yields the protein CATSSESRRQHQETQYF. The variable domain in full, completed from reference TRBV15 and TRBJ2-5, reads DAMVIQNPRYQVTQFGKPVTLSCSQTLNHNVMYWYQQKSSQAPKLLFHYYDKDFNNEADTPDNFQSRRPNTSFCFLDIRSPGLGDTAMYLCATSSESRRQHQETQYFGPGTRLLVL.

The CDR3 sequence is CASSLAPGLIYEQYF. The CDR3 bases are TGCGCCAGCAGCTTGGCCCCGGGTTTGATCTACGAGCAGTACTTC. The V gene is TRBV5-1, the J gene TRBJ2-7; D unclear. Germline values: CDR1 SGHRS, CDR2 YFSETQ. V lost 0 bases, J lost 3 bases, and 13 bases lay in between. The CDR3 spans 15 residues.

V usage is TRBV6-1 and J usage is TRBJ2-5, with D possibly TRBD2 on 6 matching bases. The CDR3 consists of 15 residues. Germline V lookup: CDR1 MNHNS, CDR2 SASEGT. Trimming shortened V by 1 base and J by 7 bases, and 16 bases separated the two germline ends. As DNA, the CDR3 is TGTGCCAGCAGTGAAGTAGGGAGCGGGCGGGGGACCCAGTACTTC. Translated: CASSEVGSGRGTQYF.

The chain is built from TRBV4-3 and TRBJ2-7; TRBD1 matches at 7 bases. The V and J ends lost 1 base and 2 bases, in that order; junction bases with no gene match: 5. The CDR3 runs to 15 residues. The germline gives CDR1 LGHNA, CDR2 YSLEER. CDR3 loop: CASSQVGRGTYEQYF. CDR3 DNA sequence: TGCGCCAGCAGCCAAGTTGGCAGGGGGACCTACGAGCAGTACTTC.

The chain links TRBV10-2 to TRBJ2-7, with 7 bases fitting TRBD2. There are 13 residues in the CDR3. Germline V gene data show CDR1 as WSHSY and CDR2 as SAAADI. The trim removed 4 bases at V and 2 bases at J, leaving 2 bases unmatched. The CDR3 DNA reads TGCGCCAGCAGTGTCGCGGGAGCCTACGAGCAGTACTTC. Amino acid sequence: CASSVAGAYEQYF.

This clone was seen only a few times. J is TRBJ2-1 and V is TRBV30, with 14 bases identical to TRBD2. The CDR3 is 21 residues long. In germline, CDR1 is GTSNPN, CDR2 SVGIG (reference sequence). V dropped 3 bases and J dropped 2; count of bases not matched to a gene: 18. The CDR3 DNA is TGTGCCTGGAGCGCAATTCCCAGGGGGACTAGCGGGAGACGGACCTACAATGAGCAGTTCTTC. Its translation is CAWSAIPRGTSGRRTYNEQFF. Complete variable domain (other parts from reference TRBV30 and TRBJ2-1): SQTIHQWPATLVQPVGSPLSLECTVEGTSNPNLYWYRQAAGRGLQLLFYSVGIGQISSEVPQNLSASRPQDRQFILSSKKLLLSDSGFYLCAWSAIPRGTSGRRTYNEQFFGPGTRLTVL.

This clone was observed once. V usage is TRBV28 and J usage is TRBJ2-7, with TRBD1 identical over 8 bases. CDR1 MDHEN and CDR2 SYDVKM come from the germline V gene. The trim removed 5 bases at V and 3 bases at J, leaving 6 bases unmatched. The length of the CDR3 is 14 residues. CDR3 in DNA: TGTGCCAGCAGTCGCTCAGGGGGCCTCTACGAGCAGTACTTC. It specifies CASSRSGGLYEQYF. The whole variable domain, remainder taken from reference TRBV28 and TRBJ2-7, is DVKVTQSSRYLVKRTGEKVFLECVQDMDHENMFWYRQDPGLGLRLIYFSYDVKMKEKGDIPEGYSVSREKKERFSLILESASTNQTSMYLCASSRSGGLYEQYFGPGTRLTVT.